This T cell receptor (beta chain) was found in a study of response to subunit inactivated influenza vaccine. CDR1 and CDR2 (germline): SQVTM, ANQGSEA. The CDR3 has 13 residues. TCRdb analysed the RT-PCR reads with MiXCR anew, one entry per CDR3 protein. Found here are about 480,000 distinct CDR3 sequences, approximately 24% of them singletons; the top ten hold 1.5% to 2%. This clonotype was observed a handful of times. The source material was CD4+ T cells sorted from PBMCs, sampled 5 to 6 days after vaccination. The J gene is TRBJ2-5, the V gene TRBV29-1, with 9 bases fitting TRBD1. The receptor comes from a man in his forties or fifties who received an inactivated influenza vaccine. The CDR3 here is CSIQGAVRETQYF. CDR3 nucleotides: TGCAGTATACAGGGGGCGGTCAGAGAGACCCAGTACTTC.